The next 8 T cell receptor beta chains were all read from a single sample in a study of metastatic and nonmetastatic thyroid tumors. Via MiXCR, TCRdb re-called the PCR reads. The sample shows 13,000 or so clones, about 27% of them seen only once. The entire patient cohort was treatment-naive prior to thyroid surgery. Sequenced: blood. These receptors were collected from a female donor with papillary thyroid cancer or a benign thyroid nodule (not recorded which). Some clones in this sample may be carry-over from other donors' samples.

The chain has TRBV11-2 and TRBJ1-2; no clear D gene. The V end lost 1 base, the J end lost 5 bases, and 14 bases lay between the germline ends. CDR3 length equals 15 residues. From germline, CDR1 is SGHAT and CDR2 FQNNGV. The CDR3 nucleotides are TGTGCCAGCAGCTTAGGTGCCTCAGCGGGGTATGGCTACACCTTC. It translates to CASSLGASAGYGYTF.

The chain employs TRBV20-1 and TRBJ1-2; TRBD1 agrees at 7 bases. The CDR3 sequence is 12 residues long. The V gene end was trimmed by 6 bases and the J gene end by 4 bases; junction bases not matched to a gene: 5. Germline V gene data show CDR1 as DFQATT and CDR2 as SNEGSKA (reference sequence). DNA of the CDR3: TGCAGTGCCTATGGGACAGTCTATGGCTACACCTTC. Protein: CSAYGTVYGYTF.

The table lists this clone with a few counts. Other DNA sequences in the sample encode the same CDR3. This CDR3 is CASSLVGADSPLHF. The CDR3 coding sequence is TGTGCCAGCAGTCTAGTGGGGGCAGACTCACCCCTCCACTTT. The chain links TRBV27 to TRBJ1-6; maybe TRBD1 (6 bases). This CDR3 contains 14 residues. V lost 5 bases and J lost 10, with 15 bases in between. Germline lookup yields CDR1 MNHEY and CDR2 SMNVEV (reference sequence).

The chain combines TRBV20-1 with TRBJ1-1; D might be TRBD1 (5 bases). This CDR3 has 14 amino acids. Deletions cut 1 base from V and 7 bases from J, with 16 bases between. Germline assignment: CDR1 DFQATT and CDR2 SNEGSKA (reference sequence). The CDR3 DNA sequence: TGCAGTGCTAGAGCCGGGCGAGGGACCCGTGAAGCTTTCTTT. Amino acid sequence: CSARAGRGTREAFF.

This clone was seen ten or more times. The chain joins TRBV5-6 to TRBJ2-4; 8 nucleotides match TRBD1. CDR1 is SGHDT and CDR2 is YYEEEE in the germline V gene. V shed 3 bases and J 5 bases; nucleotides not matched to a gene: 4. This CDR3 is built from 14 residues. This CDR3 is CASSSDRGQNIQYF. Here the CDR3 DNA reads TGTGCCAGCAGCTCAGACAGGGGCCAAAACATTCAGTACTTC.

The chain uses TRBV5-4 and TRBJ2-7; 8 nucleotides line up with TRBD2. Germline CDR1 is SGHNT and CDR2 is YYREEE (reference sequence). The V gene end was trimmed by 0 bases and the J gene end by 3 bases; junction bases not matched to a gene: 2. This CDR3 is built from 14 residues. CDR3 sequence reads: CASSLGAGGYEQYF. The CDR3 DNA sequence: TGTGCCAGCAGCTTGGGGGCGGGAGGCTACGAGCAGTACTTC.

Concerning this clone itself: A junction end diverges from the germline sequence, so it may reflect a read error. CDR3 sequence reads: CVSSLAGSGGLGEQFF. The DNA for the CDR3 is TGTGTCAGCAGCTTAGCCGGGTCAGGGGGCCTGGGGGAGCAGTTCTTC. The chain has TRBV7-2 and TRBJ2-1; TRBD1 agrees at 8 bases. Germline V CDR1 and CDR2: SGHTA, FQGNSA. This CDR3 spans 16 amino acids.

The sample holds a few counts of this clone. The rearrangement links TRBV6-1 to TRBJ1-2, with a tentative D call TRBD1 (6 bases). Per the germline V gene, CDR1 is MNHNS and CDR2 is SASEGT. The CDR3 sequence is 12 residues long. V lost 5 bases and J lost 5, with 9 bases in between. In nucleotides, the CDR3 is TGTGCCAGCAGTCCCGGGACATATGGCTACACCTTC. Encoded protein: CASSPGTYGYTF.